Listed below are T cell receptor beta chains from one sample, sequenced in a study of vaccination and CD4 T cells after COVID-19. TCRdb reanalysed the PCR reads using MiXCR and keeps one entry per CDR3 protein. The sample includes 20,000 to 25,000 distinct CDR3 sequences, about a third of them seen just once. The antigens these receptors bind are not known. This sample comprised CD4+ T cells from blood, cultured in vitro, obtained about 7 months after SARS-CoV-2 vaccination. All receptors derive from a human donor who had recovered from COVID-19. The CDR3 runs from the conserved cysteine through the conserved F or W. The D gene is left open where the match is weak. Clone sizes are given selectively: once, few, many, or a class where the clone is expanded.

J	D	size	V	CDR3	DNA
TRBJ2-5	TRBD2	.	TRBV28	CASMVGRAWETQYF	TGTGCCAGCATGGTCGGGAGGGCCTGGGAGACCCAGTACTTC
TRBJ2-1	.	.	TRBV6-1	CASSLDRSRYNEQFF	TGTGCCAGCAGTCTTGACAGGTCGAGATACAATGAGCAGTTCTTC
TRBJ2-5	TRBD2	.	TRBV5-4	CASGVQRGEGQETQYF	TGTGCCAGCGGGGTCCAGCGGGGAGAGGGGCAAGAGACCCAGTACTTC
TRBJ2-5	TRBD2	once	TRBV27	CASSLTGGGNQETQYF	TGTGCCAGCAGTCTGACTGGCGGGGGGAACCAAGAGACCCAGTACTTC
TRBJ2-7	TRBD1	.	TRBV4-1	CASSQEGGPFYEQYF	TGCGCCAGCAGCCAGGAAGGGGGCCCCTTCTACGAGCAGTACTTC
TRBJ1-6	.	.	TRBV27	CASNSRGPYNSPLHF	TGTGCCAGCAATTCGCGGGGGCCCTATAATTCACCCCTCCACTTT
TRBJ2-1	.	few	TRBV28	CASSLVGQHEQFF	TGTGCCAGCAGTTTGGTGGGGCAGCATGAGCAGTTCTTC
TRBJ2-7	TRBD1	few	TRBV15	CATSMDRDRVYEQYF	TGTGCCACCAGCATGGACCGGGACAGGGTATACGAGCAGTACTTC
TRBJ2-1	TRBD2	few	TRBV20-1	CSARGGLAGYEQFF	TGCAGTGCTAGGGGGGGACTAGCGGGTTATGAGCAGTTCTTC
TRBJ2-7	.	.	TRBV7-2	CASSLVVYSYEQYF	TGTGCCAGCAGCTTGGTTGTGTACAGCTACGAGCAGTACTTC
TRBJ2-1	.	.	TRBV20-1	CSAKFRAGPNEQFF	TGCAGTGCCAAATTTAGGGCTGGTCCCAATGAGCAGTTCTTC
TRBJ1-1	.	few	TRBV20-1	CSARDPGMNTEAFF	TGCAGTGCTAGAGATCCGGGGATGAACACTGAAGCTTTCTTT
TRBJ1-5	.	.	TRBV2	CASSGTWGSNQPQHF	TGTGCCAGCAGTGGGACATGGGGGAGCAATCAGCCCCAGCATTTT
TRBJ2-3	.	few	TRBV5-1	CASSFNGLGDTQYF	TGCGCCAGCAGCTTTAACGGGTTGGGAGATACGCAGTATTTT
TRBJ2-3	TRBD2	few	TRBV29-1	CSVGRDTDTQYF	TGCAGCGTCGGGAGGGACACAGATACGCAGTATTTT
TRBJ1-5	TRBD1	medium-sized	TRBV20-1	CSVKEPTGLNQPQHF	TGCAGTGTTAAAGAGCCGACAGGGCTCAATCAGCCCCAGCATTTT
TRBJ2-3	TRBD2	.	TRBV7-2	CASRFGGGPTQYF	TGTGCCAGCAGGTTTGGGGGAGGGCCAACGCAGTATTTT
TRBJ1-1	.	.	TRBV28	CASKLGDTEAFF	TGTGCCAGCAAACTGGGGGACACTGAAGCTTTCTTT
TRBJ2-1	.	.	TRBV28	CASSSPAGSEDNEQFF	TGTGCCAGCAGTTCCCCTGCTGGTAGCGAGGACAATGAGCAGTTCTTC
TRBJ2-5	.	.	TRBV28	CASSLGLAQETQYF	TGTGCCAGCAGTTTAGGACTGGCCCAAGAGACCCAGTACTTC
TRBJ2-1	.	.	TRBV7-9	CASSRTSQGDEQFF	TGTGCCAGCAGCCGGACTAGCCAGGGGGATGAGCAGTTCTTC
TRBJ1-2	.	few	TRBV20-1	CSAPDIGYGYTF	TGCAGTGCTCCGGACATCGGCTATGGCTACACCTTC
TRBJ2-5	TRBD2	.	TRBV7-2	CASSRRAGGGETQYF	TGTGCCAGCAGCCGCCGAGCTGGGGGGGGAGAGACCCAGTACTTC
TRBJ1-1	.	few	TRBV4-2	CASSQAPGRVTEAFF	TGTGCCAGCAGCCAAGCCCCAGGGAGAGTCACTGAAGCTTTCTTT
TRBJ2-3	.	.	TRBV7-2	CASSPWGPDTQYF	TGTGCCAGCAGCCCTTGGGGCCCAGATACGCAGTATTTT
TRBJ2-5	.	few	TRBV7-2	CASSLGGTHIKTQYF	TGTGCCAGCAGCTTAGGTGGGACCCATATAAAGACCCAGTACTTC
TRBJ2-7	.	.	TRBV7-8	CASSSLPGSSYEQYF	TGTGCCAGCAGCTCCTTACCGGGGAGCTCCTACGAGCAGTACTTC
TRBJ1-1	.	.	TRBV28	CASSLSTGYNTEAFF	TGTGCCAGCAGTCTATCCACAGGGTATAACACTGAAGCTTTCTTT
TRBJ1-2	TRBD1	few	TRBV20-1	CSASAGGGGYTF	TGCAGTGCTAGCGCAGGGGGCGGGGGCTACACCTTC
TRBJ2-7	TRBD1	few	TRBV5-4	CASSYRGQTYEQYF	TGTGCCAGCAGCTACAGGGGTCAAACGTACGAGCAGTACTTC
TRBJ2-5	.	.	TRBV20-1	CSARDLTRSETQYF	TGCAGTGCTAGAGATTTGACTAGATCTGAGACCCAGTACTTC
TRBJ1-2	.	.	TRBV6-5	CASSARRGRGYTF	TGTGCCAGCAGTGCACGTAGGGGCCGGGGCTACACCTTC
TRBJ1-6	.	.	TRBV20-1	CSASTPPQNNSPLHF	TGCAGTGCTAGTACCCCCCCCCAGAATAATTCACCCCTCCACTTT